This T cell receptor beta chain was captured by sequencing in a study of cytomegalovirus exposure and HLA in healthy donors. Donors were nominally healthy when sampled, though unrecorded immune exposures were likely. CDR1 is SSHAT, CDR2 FNYEAQ, per germline (reference sequence). V lost 5 bases to trimming and J lost 9 bases, with 11 bases between them. The CDR3 loop spans 13 amino acids. In the PCR, 60 Vbeta and 13 Jbeta primers were used. In the original analysis: Later work found 65 million to 90 million unique TCR beta chains, with roughly 11 million shared. The table came from immunoSEQ multiplex PCR; TCRdb's copy has only in-frame clones and leaves some out. The DNA was the basis for D and trimming; V, J and clone size are from that table. The sample lists about 160,000 clones, around 84% occurring once.

V gene TRBV7-7 combines with J gene TRBJ1-6; no firm D call. This sequence originates from a woman between 35 and 50 years old in good health and CMV-seronegative. Sequencing was performed on PBMCs. The DNA for the CDR3 is TGTGCCAGCAGCAAAACACTAGGTTCACCCCTCCACTTT. This translates into CASSKTLGSPLHF.